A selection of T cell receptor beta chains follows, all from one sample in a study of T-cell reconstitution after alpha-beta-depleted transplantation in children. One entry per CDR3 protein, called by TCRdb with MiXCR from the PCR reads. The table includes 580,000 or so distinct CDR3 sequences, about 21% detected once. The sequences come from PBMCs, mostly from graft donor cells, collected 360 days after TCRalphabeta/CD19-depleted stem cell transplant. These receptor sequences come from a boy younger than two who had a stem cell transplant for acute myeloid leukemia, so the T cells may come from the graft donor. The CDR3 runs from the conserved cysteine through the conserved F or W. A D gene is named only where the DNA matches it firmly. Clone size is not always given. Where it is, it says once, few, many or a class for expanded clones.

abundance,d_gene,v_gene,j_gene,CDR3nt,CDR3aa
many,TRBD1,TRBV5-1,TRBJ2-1,TGCGCCAGCAGCCGGGACAGGACCTACAATGAGCAGTTCTTC,CASSRDRTYNEQFF
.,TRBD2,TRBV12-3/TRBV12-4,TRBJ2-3,TGTGCCAGCAGTTTGCGCACTAGCGGAGCTAGCACAGATACGCAGTATTTT,CASSLRTSGASTDTQYF
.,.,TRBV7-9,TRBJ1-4,TGTGCCAGCAGCTTAAGCAGGGAAGGTGAAAAACTGTTTTTT,CASSLSREGEKLFF
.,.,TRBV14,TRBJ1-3,TGTGCCAGCAGCCAAGACCCCCCCGATACCTTCTCTGGAAACACCATATATTTT,CASSQDPPDTFSGNTIYF
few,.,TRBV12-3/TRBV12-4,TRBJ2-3,TGTGCCAGCAGTTTAGTCCCACTCTTCACAGATACGCAGTATTTT,CASSLVPLFTDTQYF
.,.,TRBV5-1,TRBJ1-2,TGCGCCAGCAGAGAGAACTATGGCTACACCTTC,CASRENYGYTF
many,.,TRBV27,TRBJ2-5,TGTGCCAGCAGTCACTGGGCGGACCAAGAGACCCAGTACTTC,CASSHWADQETQYF
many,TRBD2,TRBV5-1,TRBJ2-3,TGCGCCAGCATGCCGACTAGCGGGGGGAGCACAGATACGCAGTATTTT,CASMPTSGGSTDTQYF
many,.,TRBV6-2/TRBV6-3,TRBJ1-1,TGTGCCAGCAGGCCCCTCTTGACAGGCCAGGCACCTTTCTTT,CASRPLLTGQAPFF
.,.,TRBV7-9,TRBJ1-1,TGTGCCAGCAGCCCGGGCGGCATCACTGAAGCTTTCTTT,CASSPGGITEAFF
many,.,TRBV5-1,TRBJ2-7,TGCGCCAGCAGCTTCAGCAGGGCCTACGAGCAGTACTTC,CASSFSRAYEQYF
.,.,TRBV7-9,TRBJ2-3,TGTGCCAGCAGCCCACGGTTAGCGCGGGCCTCAGATACGCAGTATTTT,CASSPRLARASDTQYF
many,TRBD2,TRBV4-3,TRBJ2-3,TGCGCCAGCAGCCCTCGGGAGGGCACAGATACGCAGTATTTT,CASSPREGTDTQYF
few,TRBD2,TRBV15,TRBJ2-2,TGTGCCACCAGCAGAGATGGGGCGGGGGACGCGGCCGGGGAGCTGTTTTTT,CATSRDGAGDAAGELFF
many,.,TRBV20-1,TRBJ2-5,TGCAGTGCTTCGGATATGGGGGCGAGAGAGACCCAGTACTTC,CSASDMGARETQYF
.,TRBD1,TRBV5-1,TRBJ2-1,TGCGCCAGCAGCATTGACGGGACAGCCAACCCGGTGGGGAATGAGCAGTTCTTC,CASSIDGTANPVGNEQFF
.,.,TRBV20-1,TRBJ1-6,TGCAGTGCTAGAGACAGACAGTCACCCCTCCACTTT,CSARDRQSPLHF
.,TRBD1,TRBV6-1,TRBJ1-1,TGTGCCAGCACTGGGGACAGCAGGAACACTGAAGCTTTCTTT,CASTGDSRNTEAFF
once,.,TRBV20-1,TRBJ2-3,TGCAGTGCTCAGCTTCCCTTACAGACGTTGGGCACAGATACGCAGTATTTT,CSAQLPLQTLGTDTQYF
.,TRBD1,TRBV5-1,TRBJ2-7,TGCGCCAGCAGCTCCTGGACAGGGGGATTCGTCGAGCAGTACTTC,CASSSWTGGFVEQYF
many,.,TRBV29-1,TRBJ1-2,TGCAGCGCCGAATCCGGACAGCTGTATGGCTACACCTTC,CSAESGQLYGYTF
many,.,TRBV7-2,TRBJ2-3,TGTGCCAGCAGACGGACAGCTACGCAGTATTTT,CASRRTATQYF
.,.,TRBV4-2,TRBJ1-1,TGTGCCAGCAGCGGCGGAGGACGGCAGGAGAACACTGAAGCTTTCTTT,CASSGGGRQENTEAFF
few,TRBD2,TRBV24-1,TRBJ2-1,TGTGCCACCAGTGCCAGGACTAGCGGGGGGCCTAAGCAGTTCTTC,CATSARTSGGPKQFF
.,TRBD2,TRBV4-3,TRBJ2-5,TGCGCCAGCAGCCCGTGGACTAGCGGGGGGGCGAAGACCCAGTACTTC,CASSPWTSGGAKTQYF
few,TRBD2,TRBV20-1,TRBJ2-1,TGCAGTGCTAGCGCTAGCGGGGGGACTTACAATGAGCAGTTCTTC,CSASASGGTYNEQFF
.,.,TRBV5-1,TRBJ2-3,TGCGCCAGCAGCTTGGAGGGAGACACAGATACGCAGTATTTT,CASSLEGDTDTQYF
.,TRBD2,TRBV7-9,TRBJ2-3,TGTGCCAGCAGCTTAGGACTAGCGGAAATAACAGATACGCAGTATTTT,CASSLGLAEITDTQYF
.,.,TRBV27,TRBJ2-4,TGTGCCAGCACCAAACCAGGGGTTGAAAACATTCAGTACTTC,CASTKPGVENIQYF
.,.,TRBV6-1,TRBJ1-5,TGTGCCAGCAGTCAACCCGGGGGCAACCAGCCCCAGCATTTT,CASSQPGGNQPQHF
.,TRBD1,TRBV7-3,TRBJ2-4,TGTGCCAAGGTGGACAGGTCAACTCTAGCCAAAAACATTCAGTACTTC,CAKVDRSTLAKNIQYF
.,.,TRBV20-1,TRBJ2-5,TGCAGTGCTAGAGGAACAGGGTTAGAGACCCAGTACTTC,CSARGTGLETQYF
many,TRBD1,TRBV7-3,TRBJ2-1,TGTGCCAGCAGCAAACCCGGGACAGGGAATGAGCAGTTCTTC,CASSKPGTGNEQFF
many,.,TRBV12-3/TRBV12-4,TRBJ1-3,TGTGCCAGCAGTTTCCAGGGGCGGTCCACCATATATTTT,CASSFQGRSTIYF
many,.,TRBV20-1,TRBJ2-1,TGCAGTGCTAGTCCCACGAGACTTGGGTGGGGCGGCAATGAGCAGTTCTTC,CSASPTRLGWGGNEQFF
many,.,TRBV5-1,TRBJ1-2,TGCGCCAGCAGCTTGGTCGGGGGGCGATCTGGCTACACCTTC,CASSLVGGRSGYTF
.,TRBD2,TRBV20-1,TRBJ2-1,TGCAGTGCTAGAGATAGGGCGGGGGGGCCTGATGAGCAGTTCTTC,CSARDRAGGPDEQFF
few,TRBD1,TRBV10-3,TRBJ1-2,TGTGCCAGCAATTCCCCGGGACAGGGGATAGGCTACACCTTC,CASNSPGQGIGYTF
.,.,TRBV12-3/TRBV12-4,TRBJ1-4,TGTGCCAGCAGTTTGGGGCAGGGCAACGAAAAACTGTGTTTT,CASSLGQGNEKLCF
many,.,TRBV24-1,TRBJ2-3,TGTGCCACTAGCTATGGAGATACGCAGTATTTT,CATSYGDTQYF
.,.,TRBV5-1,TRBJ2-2,TGCGCCAGCAGCTTGGTTGTGACCAAAGGGACCGGGGAGCTGTTTTTT,CASSLVVTKGTGELFF
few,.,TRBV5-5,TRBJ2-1,TGTGCCAGCAGCTTGGTAGGGGGGCTAGGTGAGCAGTTCTTC,CASSLVGGLGEQFF